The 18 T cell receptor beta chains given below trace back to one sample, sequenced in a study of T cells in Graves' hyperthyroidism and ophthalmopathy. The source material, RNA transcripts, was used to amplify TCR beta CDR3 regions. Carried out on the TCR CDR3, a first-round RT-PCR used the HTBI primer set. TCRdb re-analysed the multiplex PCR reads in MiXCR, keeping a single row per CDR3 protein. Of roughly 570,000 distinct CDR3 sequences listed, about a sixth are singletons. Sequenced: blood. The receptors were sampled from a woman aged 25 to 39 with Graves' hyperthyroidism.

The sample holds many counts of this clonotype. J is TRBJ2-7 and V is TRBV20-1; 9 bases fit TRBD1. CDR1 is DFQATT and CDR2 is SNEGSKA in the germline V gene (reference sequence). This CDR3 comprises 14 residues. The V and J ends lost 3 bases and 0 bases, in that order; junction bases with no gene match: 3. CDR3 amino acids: CSASGTGNSYEQYF. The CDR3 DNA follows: TGCAGTGCTAGCGGGACAGGGAACTCCTACGAGCAGTACTTC.

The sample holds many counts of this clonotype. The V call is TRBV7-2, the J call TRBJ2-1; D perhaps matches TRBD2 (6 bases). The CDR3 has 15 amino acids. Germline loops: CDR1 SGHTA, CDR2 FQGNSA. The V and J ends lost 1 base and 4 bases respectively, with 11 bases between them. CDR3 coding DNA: TGTGCCAGCAGCTTAGACATGGGGACTTACAATGAGCAGTTCTTC. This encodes CASSLDMGTYNEQFF.

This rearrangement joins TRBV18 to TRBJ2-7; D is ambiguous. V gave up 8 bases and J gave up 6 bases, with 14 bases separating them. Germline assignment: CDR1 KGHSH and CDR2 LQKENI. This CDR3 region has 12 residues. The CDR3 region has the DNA TGTGCCAGCGGGCCCCTGCCTGGCGAGCAGTACTTC. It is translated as CASGPLPGEQYF. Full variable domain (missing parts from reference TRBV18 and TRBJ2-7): NAGVMQNPRHLVRRRGQEARLRCSPMKGHSHVYWYRQLPEEGLKFMVYLQKENIIDESGMPKERFSAEFPKEGPSILRIQQVVRGDSAAYFCASGPLPGEQYFGPGTRLTVT.

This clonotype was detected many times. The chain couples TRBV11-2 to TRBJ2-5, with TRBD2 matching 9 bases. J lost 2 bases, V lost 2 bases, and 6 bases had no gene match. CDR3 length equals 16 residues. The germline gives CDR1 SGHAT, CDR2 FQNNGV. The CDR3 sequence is CASSLPLAGWQETQYF. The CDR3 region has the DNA TGTGCCAGCAGCTTACCCCTAGCGGGGTGGCAAGAGACCCAGTACTTC.

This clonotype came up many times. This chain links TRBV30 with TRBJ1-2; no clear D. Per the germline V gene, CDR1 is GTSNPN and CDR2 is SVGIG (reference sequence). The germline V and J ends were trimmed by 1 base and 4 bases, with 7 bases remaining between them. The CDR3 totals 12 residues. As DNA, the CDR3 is TGTGCCTGGAGTGCCGGGAGCTATGGCTACACCTTC. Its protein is CAWSAGSYGYTF.

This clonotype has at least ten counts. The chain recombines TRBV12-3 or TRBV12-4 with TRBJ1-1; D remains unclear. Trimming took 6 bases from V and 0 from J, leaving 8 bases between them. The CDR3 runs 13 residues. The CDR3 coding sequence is TGTGCCAGCAGCTTTAGTATGAACACTGAAGCTTTCTTT. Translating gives CASSFSMNTEAFF.

CDR3 in amino acids: CASSVSQGTPLHF. CDR3 DNA sequence: TGTGCCAGCAGCGTATCTCAGGGAACACCCCTCCACTTT. This chain joins TRBV9 and TRBJ1-6; perhaps TRBD1 as D (5 bases). There are 13 residues in the CDR3. Trimming pared 1 base from V and 11 bases from J, leaving 10 bases between. CDR1 SGDLS and CDR2 YYNGEE come from the germline V gene.

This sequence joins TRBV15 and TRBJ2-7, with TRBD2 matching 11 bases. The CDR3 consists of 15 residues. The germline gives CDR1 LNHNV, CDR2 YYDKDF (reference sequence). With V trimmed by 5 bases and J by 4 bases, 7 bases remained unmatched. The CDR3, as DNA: TGTGCCACCAGCGCCGATAGCGGGAGGGTTTACGAGCAGTACTTC. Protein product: CATSADSGRVYEQYF.

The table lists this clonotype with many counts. The CDR3 DNA is TGTGCCAGCAGTAGGACAGCAAATGAGCAGTTCTTC. This sequence encodes CASSRTANEQFF. The J gene is TRBJ2-1, the V gene TRBV12-3 or TRBV12-4; maybe TRBD1 (6 bases). The V end was cut by 5 bases, the J end by 7 bases, with 9 bases between. This CDR3 region has 12 residues.

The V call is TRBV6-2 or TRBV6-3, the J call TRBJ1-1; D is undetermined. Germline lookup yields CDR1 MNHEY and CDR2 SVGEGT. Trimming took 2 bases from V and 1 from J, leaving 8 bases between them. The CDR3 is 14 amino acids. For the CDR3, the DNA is TGTGCCAGCAGTTACAGTAGACCGAACACTGAAGCTTTCTTT. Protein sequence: CASSYSRPNTEAFF.

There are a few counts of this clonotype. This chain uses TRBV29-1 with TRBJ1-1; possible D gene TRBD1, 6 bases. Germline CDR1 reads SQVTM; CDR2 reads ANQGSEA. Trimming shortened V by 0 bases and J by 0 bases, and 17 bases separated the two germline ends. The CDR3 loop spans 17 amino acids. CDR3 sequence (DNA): TGCAGCGTTGAAGATCTGGGGGACACGACCCTGAACACTGAAGCTTTCTTT. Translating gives CSVEDLGDTTLNTEAFF.

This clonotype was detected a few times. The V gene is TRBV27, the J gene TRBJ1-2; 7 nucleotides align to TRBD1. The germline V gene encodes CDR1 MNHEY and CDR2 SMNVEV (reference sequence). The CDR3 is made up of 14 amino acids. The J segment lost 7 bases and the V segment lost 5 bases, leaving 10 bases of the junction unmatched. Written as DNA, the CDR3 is TGTGCCAGCAGTCCAGGGACAGTTACTAGTGGCTACACCTTC. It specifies CASSPGTVTSGYTF.

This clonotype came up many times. The CDR3 DNA reads as TGTGCCAGCAAAGGAGACATCCATCCCAATGAGCAGTTCTTC. Encoded protein: CASKGDIHPNEQFF. The chain couples TRBV2 to TRBJ2-1; D remains ambiguous. CDR1 is SNHLY, CDR2 FYNNEI, per germline. Trimming left V 7 bases short and J 6 bases short, with 16 bases between. The CDR3 is 14 residues long.

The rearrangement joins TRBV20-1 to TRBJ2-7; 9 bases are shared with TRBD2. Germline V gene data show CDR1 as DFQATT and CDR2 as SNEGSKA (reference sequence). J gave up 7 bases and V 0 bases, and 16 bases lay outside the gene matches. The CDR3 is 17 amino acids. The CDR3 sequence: CSARDGRRASGDSEQYF. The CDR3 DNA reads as TGCAGTGCTAGAGACGGTCGGAGGGCTAGCGGGGATTCGGAGCAGTACTTC.

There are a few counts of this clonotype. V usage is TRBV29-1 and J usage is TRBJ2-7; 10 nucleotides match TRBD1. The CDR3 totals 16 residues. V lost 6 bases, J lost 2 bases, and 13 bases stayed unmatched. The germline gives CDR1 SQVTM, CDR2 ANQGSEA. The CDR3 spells CSVRNLPGQGAYEQYF. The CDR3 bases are TGCAGCGTCCGCAATCTCCCCGGACAGGGGGCCTACGAGCAGTACTTC.

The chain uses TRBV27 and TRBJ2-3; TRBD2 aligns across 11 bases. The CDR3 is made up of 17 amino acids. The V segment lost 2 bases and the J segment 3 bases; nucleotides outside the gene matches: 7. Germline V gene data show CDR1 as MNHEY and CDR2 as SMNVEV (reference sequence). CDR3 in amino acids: CASSLMLAGGPTDTQYF. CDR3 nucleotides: TGTGCCAGCAGTTTAATGTTAGCGGGAGGGCCAACAGATACGCAGTATTTT.

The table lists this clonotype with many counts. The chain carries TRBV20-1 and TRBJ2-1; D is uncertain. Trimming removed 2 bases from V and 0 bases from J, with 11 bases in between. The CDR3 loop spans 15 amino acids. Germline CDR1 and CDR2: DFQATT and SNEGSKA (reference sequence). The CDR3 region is CSARPPGVSYNEQFF. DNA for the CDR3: TGCAGTGCTAGACCCCCCGGCGTCTCCTACAATGAGCAGTTCTTC.

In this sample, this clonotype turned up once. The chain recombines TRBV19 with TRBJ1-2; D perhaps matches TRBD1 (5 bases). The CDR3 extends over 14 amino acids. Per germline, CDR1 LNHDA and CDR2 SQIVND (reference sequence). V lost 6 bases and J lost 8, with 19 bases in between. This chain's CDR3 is CASSPRDETHGYTF. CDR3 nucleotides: TGTGCCAGTAGCCCCCGGGACGAGACTCACGGCTACACCTTC.